The source of this T cell receptor beta chain is a study of cytomegalovirus exposure and HLA in healthy donors. At the level of the study: Genotyping showed roughly 77% of about 370 donors falling in the Caucasian-associated ancestry cluster. Study-level findings and limits: Usually a TCR sequence was rare, but some public TCRs were found in many donors. The classifier, whose performance was assessed in both the original and validation cohorts, reportedly diagnosed cytomegalovirus status with high specificity and sensitivity. Follow-up analysis found HLA locus-dependent TCR association rates, highest for DRB1 and lowest for HLA-C.

A multiplex PCR was run with 60 Vbeta primers and 13 Jbeta primers. Assay: immunoSEQ multiplex PCR; the TCRdb copy retains only in-frame clones and omits some. The sample consists of 150,000 to 200,000 clones, roughly four fifths of them appearing once. Between the trimmed V and J ends, which lost 5 bases and 3 bases, there was a span of 14 bases. The CDR3 runs 14 residues. The germline V gene has CDR1 SGHTA and CDR2 FQGNSA. This clone was recorded a few times. Its antigen is not identified. The source material was PBMCs. The chain carries TRBV7-2 and TRBJ2-7, with D maybe TRBD1 (6 bases). This clonotype was sampled from a woman aged 45-60 years in good health and CMV-seropositive. The CDR3 is CASSPGLGGYEQYF. The CDR3 DNA reads as TGTGCCAGCAGCCCCGGGCTAGGGGGCTACGAGCAGTACTTC. Full variable domain (outside the CDR3, taken from reference TRBV7-2 and TRBJ2-7): GAGVSQSPSNKVTEKGKDVELRCDPISGHTALYWYRQSLGQGLEFLIYFQGNSAPDKSGLPSDRFSAERTGGSVSTLTIQRTQQEDSAVYLCASSPGLGGYEQYFGPGTRLTVT.